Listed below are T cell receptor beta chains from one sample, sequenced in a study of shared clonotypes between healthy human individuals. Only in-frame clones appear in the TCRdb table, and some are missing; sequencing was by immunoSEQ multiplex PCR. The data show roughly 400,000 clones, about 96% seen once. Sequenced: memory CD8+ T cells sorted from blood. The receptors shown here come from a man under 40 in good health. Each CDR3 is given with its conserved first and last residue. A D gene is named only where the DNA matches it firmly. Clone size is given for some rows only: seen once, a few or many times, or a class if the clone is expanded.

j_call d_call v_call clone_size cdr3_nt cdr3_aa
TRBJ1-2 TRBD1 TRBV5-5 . TGTGCCAGCAGCTTGGCCACGACAGGGGCCTATGGCTACACCTTC CASSLATTGAYGYTF
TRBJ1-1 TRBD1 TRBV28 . TGTGCCAGCAGTTTCTTTTTCTTCCGGGACAGGGGGCTGGACACTGAAGCTTTCTTT CASSFFFFRDRGLDTEAFF
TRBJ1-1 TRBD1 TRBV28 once TGTGCCAGCAGTTTATCCCGGACAGGACGAACTAGGGGAGCTTTCTTT CASSLSRTGRTRGAFF
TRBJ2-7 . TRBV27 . TGTGCCAGCGGTAGGCAGGGCGAGCAGTACTTC CASGRQGEQYF
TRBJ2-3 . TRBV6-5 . TGTGCCAGCAGTTACTCGGGGGCCCGCACAGATACGCAGTATTTT CASSYSGARTDTQYF
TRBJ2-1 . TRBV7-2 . TGTGCCAGCAGCCTCCTACGGTACAATGAGCAGTTCTTC CASSLLRYNEQFF
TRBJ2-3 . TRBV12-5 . TGTGCTAGTGGTTTATCAGCGGGCTTACCCACAGATACGCAGTATTTT CASGLSAGLPTDTQYF
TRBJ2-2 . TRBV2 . TGTGCCAGCAGTGAAGACGGGTGTCAGAACACCGGGGAGCTGTTTTTT CASSEDGCQNTGELFF
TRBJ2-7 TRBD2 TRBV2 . TGTGCCGGAGGGACTAGCATAGGTTGGTGGTACGAGCAGTACTTC CAGGTSIGWWYEQYF
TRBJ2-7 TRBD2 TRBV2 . TGTGCCAGCGGGGTTCCGGGACTAGCGGGAGTCAACTCCTACGAGCAGTACTTC CASGVPGLAGVNSYEQYF
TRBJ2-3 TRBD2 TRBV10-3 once TGTGCCATCAGTTCGAGGGCGGGAGTTTCAGATACGCAGTATTTT CAISSRAGVSDTQYF
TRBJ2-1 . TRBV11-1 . TGTGCCAGCAGCTTATCGCAGGGTTACAATGAGCAGTTCTTC CASSLSQGYNEQFF
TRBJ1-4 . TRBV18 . TGTGCCAGCTCTCTGAGTTACGCGTCAACTAATGAAAAACTGTTTTTT CASSLSYASTNEKLFF
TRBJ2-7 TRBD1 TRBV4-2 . TGTGCCAGCAGCCAAGATTTTCAAGGACAGGGCTCCTACGAGCAGTACTTC CASSQDFQGQGSYEQYF
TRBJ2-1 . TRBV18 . TGTGCCAGCTCACCAAGCAGTATCCATGAGCAGTTCTTC CASSPSSIHEQFF
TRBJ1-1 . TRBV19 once TGTGCCAGTAGGCCCGTTTTATGGACCATGAACACTGAAGCTTTCTTT CASRPVLWTMNTEAFF
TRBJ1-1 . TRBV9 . TGTGCCAGCAGCGTAGGAACAGGGTTGAACACTGAAGCTTTCTTT CASSVGTGLNTEAFF
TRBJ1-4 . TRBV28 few TGTGCCAGCAGCCCGGACAGTTGGACTAATGAAAAACTGTTTTTT CASSPDSWTNEKLFF
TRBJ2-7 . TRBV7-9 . TGTGCCAGCAGACGTCGGGACTCAACTTCCTACGAGCAGTACTTC CASRRRDSTSYEQYF
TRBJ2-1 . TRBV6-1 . TGTGCCAGCAGTGATATCCCCTACAATGAGCAGTTCTTC CASSDIPYNEQFF
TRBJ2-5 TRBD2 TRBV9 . TGTGCCAGCAGCCCCGGGGGGGGCGAGGAGACCCAGTACTTC CASSPGGGEETQYF
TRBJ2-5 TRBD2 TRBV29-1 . TGCAGCGTTGGACTAGCGGGAGGCCAAGAGACCCAGTACTTC CSVGLAGGQETQYF
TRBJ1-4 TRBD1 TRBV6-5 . TGTGCCAGCAGTTTAAGGGGACAGGGGTATGAAAAACTGTTTTTT CASSLRGQGYEKLFF
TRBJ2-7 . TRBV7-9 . TGTGCCAGCAGCTTAAGGGAGTCCTACGAGCAGTACTTC CASSLRESYEQYF
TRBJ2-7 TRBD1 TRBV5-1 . TGCGCCAGCCATTTTTGGACAGGGGTCGGCTACGAGCAGTACTTC CASHFWTGVGYEQYF
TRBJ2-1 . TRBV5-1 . TGCGCCAGCAGCTTGGCCCTAGATCGGAATGAGCAGTTCTTC CASSLALDRNEQFF
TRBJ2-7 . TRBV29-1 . TGCAGCGTTCGTCAGGGTGCCTACGAGCAGTACTTC CSVRQGAYEQYF